The next 30 T cell receptor beta chains were all read from a single sample in a study of identical twins. TCRdb reprocessed the 5' RACE reads with MiXCR, giving one entry per CDR3 protein. The data contain approximately 700,000 distinct CDR3 sequences, 18% of them singletons. The same sample was also used in a study of T cells expressing NK-cell markers.

Sequenced sample: PBMCs. All receptors derive from a woman between 18 and 29 years old in good health.

The table lists this clonotype with many counts. The chain carries TRBV5-6 and TRBJ1-1; no reliable D call. The V end was cut by 5 bases, the J end by 5 bases, with 13 bases between. The germline gives CDR1 SGHDT, CDR2 YYEEEE. CDR3 length: 13 amino acids. The CDR3 spells CASSLGGTTEAFF. The CDR3 nucleotides are TGTGCCAGCAGTCTTGGAGGAACAACTGAAGCTTTCTTT.

The chain employs TRBV29-1 and TRBJ2-1; 10 nucleotides match TRBD2. V gave up 6 bases and J gave up 8 bases; unmatched junction bases: 19. CDR3 length equals 17 residues. Germline V CDR1 and CDR2: SQVTM, ANQGSEA. In DNA, the CDR3 is TGCAGCGTCGGGGGGCTAGCGGGAGAGAATTTTGTGGATGAGCAGTTCTTC. This sequence encodes CSVGGLAGENFVDEQFF.

This clonotype was counted between two and nine times. The chain uses TRBV12-3 or TRBV12-4 and TRBJ2-1; no clear D gene. The CDR3 consists of 13 residues. The ends were cut back, 3 bases at V and 5 bases at J, with 8 bases in the middle. The CDR3 sequence is CASSLQVNNEQFF. Here the CDR3 DNA reads TGTGCCAGCAGTTTGCAGGTTAACAATGAGCAGTTCTTC.

The sample holds a few counts of this clonotype. J is TRBJ1-2 and V is TRBV24-1; D is unresolved. Germline V gene sequence: CDR1 KGHDR, CDR2 SFDVKD. CDR3 size: 14 residues. The V and J ends lost 3 bases and 1 base respectively, with 8 bases between them. The chain's CDR3 is CATSDPPNNYGYTF. The DNA for the CDR3 is TGTGCCACCAGTGATCCTCCAAATAACTATGGCTACACCTTC.

This clonotype was seen repeatedly, ten times or more. V and J are TRBV24-1 and TRBJ1-2; 7 positions agree with TRBD1. CDR1 KGHDR and CDR2 SFDVKD come from the germline V gene. The CDR3 length is 12 residues. The V gene end was trimmed by 1 base and the J gene end by 10 bases; junction bases not matched to a gene: 2. The chain's CDR3 is CATSDFGTDYTF. CDR3 sequence (DNA): TGTGCCACCAGTGATTTTGGGACAGACTACACCTTC.

Ten or more counts support this clonotype. The V gene is TRBV12-3 or TRBV12-4, the J gene TRBJ1-1; 7 bases map to TRBD1. This CDR3 has 14 residues. Germline trimming cut 0 bases from V and 4 bases from J; bases unmatched to any gene: 2. This chain's CDR3 is CASSLARQGTEAFF. The CDR3 DNA reads TGTGCCAGCAGTTTAGCACGACAGGGCACTGAAGCTTTCTTT.

The DNA of the CDR3 is TGTGCCAGCAGCCTTGACAGCTTTAATTCACCCCTCCACTTT. Protein sequence: CASSLDSFNSPLHF. The rearrangement joins TRBV12-3 or TRBV12-4 to TRBJ1-6; a possible D gene is TRBD1 (5 bases). The CDR3 consists of 14 residues. The V end lost 6 bases, the J end lost 6 bases, and 12 bases lay between the germline ends.

CDR3 coding DNA: TGTGCCAGCAAGTCCCTCCTACTGGATAGCACAGATACGCAGTATTTT. Protein: CASKSLLLDSTDTQYF. The chain recombines TRBV6-1 with TRBJ2-3, with D hard to call. Germline V gene sequence: CDR1 MNHNS, CDR2 SASEGT. Trimming stripped 7 bases from V and 0 bases from J, with 17 bases between. The CDR3 has 16 amino acids.

This clonotype was picked up a small number of times. The V call is TRBV20-1, the J call TRBJ2-7, with D unresolved. Germline-derived CDR1 and CDR2 are DFQATT and SNEGSKA (reference sequence). V was trimmed by 4 bases and J by 0 bases, leaving 7 bases between them. The CDR3 has 12 amino acids. The CDR3 reads CSAMQNSYEQYF. CDR3 nucleotides: TGCAGTGCTATGCAAAACTCCTACGAGCAGTACTTC.

The table lists this clonotype with a few counts. The DNA of the CDR3 is TGTGCCAGCAGCCCCATGCAGACAGTTCCCACTGAAGCTTTCTTT. Translation: CASSPMQTVPTEAFF. The V and J genes are TRBV5-6 and TRBJ1-1; D is possibly TRBD1 (5 bases). Trimming stripped 4 bases from V and 4 bases from J, with 17 bases between. This CDR3 contains 15 residues. Germline CDR1 SGHDT, CDR2 YYEEEE.

The chain is built from TRBV13 and TRBJ2-7; 8 nucleotides agree with TRBD2. V gave up 5 bases and J gave up 11 bases; unmatched junction bases: 8. This CDR3 is 12 amino acids long. Germline V gene data show CDR1 as PRHDT and CDR2 as FYEKMQ (reference sequence). The CDR3, as DNA: TGTGCCAGCAGCATAAGGACTAGCCCAAAGTACTTC. Its protein is CASSIRTSPKYF.

The chain combines TRBV20-1 with TRBJ2-2; TRBD2 aligns across 12 bases. The CDR3 is made up of 16 amino acids. J lost 4 bases, V lost 1 base, and 4 bases had no gene match. Germline V gene sequence: CDR1 DFQATT, CDR2 SNEGSKA (reference sequence). DNA of the CDR3: TGCAGTGCTAGAGCTAGCGGGAGGGCCTTCACCGGGGAGCTGTTTTTT. It codes for CSARASGRAFTGELFF.

This clonotype was detected ten times or more. J is TRBJ2-5 and V is TRBV5-1, with a weak D call TRBD2 (6 bases). V lost 5 bases and J lost 5, with 16 bases in between. Germline CDR1 and CDR2: SGHRS and YFSETQ. The CDR3 spans 14 residues. DNA of the CDR3: TGCGCCAGCAGTCGTCATGCGGGGTCGGAGACCCAGTACTTC. Translation: CASSRHAGSETQYF.

This clonotype was recorded a few times. This chain links TRBV6-5 with TRBJ2-7; maybe TRBD1 (5 bases). The germline V and J ends were trimmed by 2 bases and 6 bases, with 23 bases remaining between them. The CDR3 contains 17 residues. Germline CDR1 MNHEY, CDR2 SVGAGI. CDR3 sequence reads: CASSYRDPRQFPIEQYF. CDR3 DNA sequence: TGTGCCAGCAGTTACCGAGATCCGAGACAGTTCCCCATCGAGCAGTACTTC.

For the CDR3, the DNA is TGTGCCTGGACTAGCGGGAGTAATGAGCAGTTCTTC. This sequence encodes CAWTSGSNEQFF. The chain combines TRBV30 with TRBJ2-1; 10 bases map to TRBD2. The junction had 1 base not matched to a gene; V was cut back by 4 bases and J by 7 bases. In germline, CDR1 is GTSNPN, CDR2 SVGIG (reference sequence). This CDR3 region has 12 residues.

This clonotype was counted between two and nine times. The V call is TRBV10-3, the J call TRBJ2-1; 8 bases fit TRBD2. The CDR3 is 13 amino acids. Germline V CDR1 and CDR2: ENHRY, SYGVKD. The trim removed 10 bases at V and 3 bases at J, leaving 5 bases unmatched. This chain's CDR3 is CATGGTSYNEQFF. The CDR3 coding sequence is TGTGCCACCGGGGGGACTAGCTACAATGAGCAGTTCTTC.

This clonotype was detected a few times. The rearrangement uses TRBV7-9 and TRBJ2-5; D remains unclear. This CDR3 is built from 13 residues. Between the trimmed V and J ends, which lost 3 bases and 5 bases, there was a span of 10 bases. Germline loops: CDR1 SEHNR, CDR2 FQNEAQ (reference sequence). This CDR3 is CASSFYPDETQYF. For the CDR3, the DNA is TGTGCCAGCAGCTTTTATCCGGACGAGACCCAGTACTTC.

The J gene is TRBJ2-3, the V gene TRBV3-1; D is unclear. V lost 4 bases and J lost 9, with 14 bases in between. The CDR3 length is 13 residues. Germline V lookup: CDR1 LGHDT, CDR2 YNNKEL (reference sequence). In nucleotides, the CDR3 is TGTGCCAGCAGCCTCACAGACCAGCAGACGCAGTATTTT. Residues: CASSLTDQQTQYF.

This clonotype appeared a few times. The chain recombines TRBV20-1 with TRBJ2-2, with D perhaps being TRBD1 or TRBD2 (6 bases each). V lost 1 base and J 4 bases, leaving 10 bases between the germline ends. This CDR3 comprises 14 residues. Germline values: CDR1 DFQATT, CDR2 SNEGSKA (reference sequence). The CDR3 loop reads CSARGGAGTGELFF. The CDR3 DNA is TGCAGTGCTAGAGGGGGGGCTGGCACCGGGGAGCTGTTTTTT.

At least ten counts were recorded for this clonotype. V and J are TRBV7-9 and TRBJ2-5, with D perhaps TRBD1 (5 bases). V gave up 2 bases and J gave up 5 bases, with 9 bases separating them. CDR3 length: 13 amino acids. The germline CDR1 and CDR2 sequences are SEHNR and FQNEAQ (reference sequence). CDR3 sequence reads: CASSLLGVETQYF. The CDR3 nucleotides read TGTGCCAGCAGCTTACTAGGGGTTGAGACCCAGTACTTC.

The CDR3 protein is CASSGGPDETQYF. In DNA form, the CDR3 reads TGTGCCAGCAGCGGGGGGCCGGATGAGACCCAGTACTTC. The rearrangement joins TRBV9 to TRBJ2-5; TRBD1 might be the D (6 bases). Germline values: CDR1 SGDLS, CDR2 YYNGEE. Between the trimmed V and J ends, which lost 3 bases and 5 bases, there was a span of 11 bases. The CDR3 totals 13 residues.

This clonotype was counted a few times. The rearrangement uses TRBV12-3 or TRBV12-4 and TRBJ1-1; D not certain. The CDR3 extends over 13 amino acids. V lost 6 bases and J 3 bases, leaving 11 bases between the germline ends. CDR3 loop: CASRWGEDTEAFF. The CDR3 DNA is TGTGCCAGCAGATGGGGTGAGGACACTGAAGCTTTCTTT.

The CDR3 sequence is CASKLSGRGGGEQFF. The CDR3 bases are TGTGCCAGCAAATTGAGCGGGAGGGGAGGGGGCGAGCAGTTCTTC. The chain carries TRBV5-5 and TRBJ2-1, with 10 positions matching TRBD2. The V and J ends lost 6 bases and 10 bases, in that order; junction bases with no gene match: 13. Germline-derived CDR1 and CDR2 are SGHKS and YYEKEE (reference sequence). CDR3 size: 15 residues.

In its sample, this clonotype was seen a few times. The chain employs TRBV7-8 and TRBJ2-3, with 7 bases aligning to TRBD1. In germline, CDR1 is SGHVS, CDR2 FQNEAQ. V dropped 11 bases and J dropped 0; count of bases not matched to a gene: 14. The CDR3 contains 16 residues. CDR3 region: CAVRDSVSSSTDTQYF. The DNA of the CDR3 is TGTGCCGTCCGGGACAGTGTCTCTTCTAGCACAGATACGCAGTATTTT.

The V and J genes are TRBV7-2 and TRBJ2-1; D is tentatively TRBD1 or TRBD2 (5 bases each). CDR3 size: 14 residues. CDR1 SGHTA and CDR2 FQGNSA come from the germline V gene. The V end lost 7 bases, the J end lost 4 bases, and 14 bases lay between the germline ends. CDR3 loop: CASTTGTTYNEQFF. The DNA for the CDR3 is TGTGCCAGCACCACCGGGACGACGTACAATGAGCAGTTCTTC. The whole variable domain, filled in from reference TRBV7-2 and TRBJ2-1, reads GAGVSQSPSNKVTEKGKDVELRCDPISGHTALYWYRQSLGQGLEFLIYFQGNSAPDKSGLPSDRFSAERTGGSVSTLTIQRTQQEDSAVYLCASTTGTTYNEQFFGPGTRLTVL.

V gene TRBV15 combines with J gene TRBJ2-1, with D possibly TRBD2 on 6 matching bases. Germline CDR1 and CDR2: LNHNV and YYDKDF (reference sequence). CDR3 length equals 15 residues. The V and J ends lost 6 bases and 4 bases respectively, with 16 bases between them. The CDR3: CATRSGAGGYNEQFF. CDR3 nucleotides: TGTGCCACCAGGAGTGGAGCGGGCGGGTACAATGAGCAGTTCTTC.

This clonotype has just a few counts. The rearrangement uses TRBV20-1 and TRBJ2-3, with 9 positions matching TRBD2. The trim removed 5 bases at V and 6 bases at J, leaving 12 bases unmatched. Looked up from germline, CDR1 is DFQATT and CDR2 is SNEGSKA (reference sequence). The CDR3 has 15 amino acids. Here the CDR3 DNA reads TGCAGTGCTTTTCAGACTAGCGGCCTAGGGGATACGCAGTATTTT. Translating it yields CSAFQTSGLGDTQYF.

The chain employs TRBV7-9 and TRBJ2-7; weak D call: TRBD1 (6 bases). The germline V and J ends were trimmed by 1 base and 0 bases, with 13 bases remaining between them. CDR1 and CDR2 (germline): SEHNR, FQNEAQ (reference sequence). This CDR3 has 16 amino acids. CDR3 sequence reads: CASSLGRDTGSYEQYF. As DNA, the CDR3 is TGTGCCAGCAGCTTAGGAAGGGACACGGGCTCCTACGAGCAGTACTTC.

This clonotype was found once. This chain joins TRBV11-3 and TRBJ2-2; D is possibly TRBD2 (6 bases). The CDR3 has 15 amino acids. The V end lost 6 bases, the J end lost 4 bases, and 15 bases lay between the germline ends. Germline-derived CDR1 and CDR2 are SGHNT and YENEEA. The chain's CDR3 is CASSWNGGSTGELFF. The CDR3 bases are TGTGCCAGCAGTTGGAATGGGGGGAGCACCGGGGAGCTGTTTTTT.

The V gene is TRBV6-1, the J gene TRBJ2-2; D call uncertain. The CDR3 runs to 15 residues. The V gene's germline CDR1 is MNHNS and CDR2 SASEGT. V shed 6 bases and J shed 0 bases, with 11 bases lying between them. CDR3 residues: CASSRSRTNTGELFF. The DNA of the CDR3 is TGTGCCAGCAGCCGGTCCCGGACGAACACCGGGGAGCTGTTTTTT.